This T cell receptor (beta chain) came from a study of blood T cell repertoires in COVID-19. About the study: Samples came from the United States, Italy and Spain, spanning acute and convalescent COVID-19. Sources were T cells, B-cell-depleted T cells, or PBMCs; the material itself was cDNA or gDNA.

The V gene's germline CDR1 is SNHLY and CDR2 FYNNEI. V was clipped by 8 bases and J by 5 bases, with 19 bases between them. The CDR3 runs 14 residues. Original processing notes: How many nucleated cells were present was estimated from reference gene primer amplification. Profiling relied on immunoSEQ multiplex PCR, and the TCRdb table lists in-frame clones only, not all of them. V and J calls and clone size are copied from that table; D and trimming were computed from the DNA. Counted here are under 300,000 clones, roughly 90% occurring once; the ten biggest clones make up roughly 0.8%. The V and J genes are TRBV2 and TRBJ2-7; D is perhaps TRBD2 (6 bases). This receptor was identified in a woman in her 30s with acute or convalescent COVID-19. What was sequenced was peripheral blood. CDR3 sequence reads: CASLGLSRGDEQYF. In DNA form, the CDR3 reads TGTGCCAGCCTCGGGTTAAGCCGCGGGGACGAGCAGTACTTC. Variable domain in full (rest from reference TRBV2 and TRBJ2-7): EPEVTQTPSHQVTQMGQEVILRCVPISNHLYFYWYRQILGQKVEFLVSFYNNEISEKSEIFDDQFSVERPDGSNFTLKIRSTKLEDSAMYFCASLGLSRGDEQYFGPGTRLTVT.